Presented here are 10 T cell receptor beta chains from one specimen sequenced in a study of blood T cells in healthy people across ages. The use of a sample-barcoded 5' primer and a J-beta primer mix characterized a second PCR of about 7 to 12 cycles. TCRdb re-analysed the 5' RACE reads in MiXCR, keeping a single row per CDR3 protein. The sample records hundreds of thousands of distinct CDR3 sequences, roughly 20% being singletons. The sample was blood. The source is a man aged 65 to 85 in good health.

This sequence joins TRBV6-6 and TRBJ2-7; a possible D gene is TRBD1 (6 bases). V was cut by 4 bases and J by 4 bases, with 11 bases left in between. Germline lookup yields CDR1 MNHNY and CDR2 SVGAGI (reference sequence). This CDR3 comprises 13 residues. The CDR3 DNA reads as TGTGCCAGCAGTTGGACAGCCGATTACGAGCAGTACTTC. Translating gives CASSWTADYEQYF.

This clonotype was detected many times. CDR3: CAISADRGQDTQYF. DNA for the CDR3: TGTGCCATCAGTGCTGACAGGGGGCAAGATACGCAGTATTTT. The genes are TRBV10-3 and TRBJ2-3, with TRBD1 matching 10 bases. V shed 4 bases, J shed 5 bases, and the junction held 3 bases outside the gene matches. The CDR3 contains 14 residues. Germline lookup yields CDR1 ENHRY and CDR2 SYGVKD.

This chain joins TRBV20-1 and TRBJ2-1; no firm D call. The CDR3 extends over 12 amino acids. The germline CDR1 and CDR2 sequences are DFQATT and SNEGSKA (reference sequence). V was cut by 3 bases and J by 8 bases, with 11 bases left in between. CDR3 nucleotides: TGCAGTGCTAGGCGAGCGAGCGATGAGCAGTTCTTC. Residues: CSARRASDEQFF.

This clonotype was observed at least ten times. This chain uses TRBV18 with TRBJ2-5; D may match TRBD1 or TRBD2 (5 bases each). Trimming pared 3 bases from V and 1 base from J, leaving 9 bases between. The CDR3 is 14 amino acids. CDR1 and CDR2 (germline): KGHSH, LQKENI. DNA of the CDR3: TGTGCCAGCTCACCCGGGACGCCCCAAGAGACCCAGTACTTC. This encodes CASSPGTPQETQYF.

This clonotype was counted a few times. The chain uses TRBV4-1 and TRBJ1-5; 10 positions match TRBD1. V lost 0 bases to trimming and J lost 6 bases; unmatched junction nucleotides: 8. Per germline, CDR1 MGHRA and CDR2 YSYEKL. There are 17 residues in the CDR3. CDR3 protein: CASSQDAGQGSGQPQHF. The CDR3 bases are TGCGCCAGCAGCCAAGATGCGGGACAGGGGAGTGGTCAGCCCCAGCATTTT.

This clonotype was seen a handful of times. The V and J genes are TRBV29-1 and TRBJ1-2, with no clear D. The CDR3 loop spans 11 amino acids. V was pared by 1 base and J by 7 bases, with 7 bases between. Germline V gene sequence: CDR1 SQVTM, CDR2 ANQGSEA. The CDR3: CSVEGPPGYTF. CDR3 DNA sequence: TGCAGCGTTGAAGGTCCGCCTGGCTACACCTTC. The variable domain in full, with the rest retrieved from reference TRBV29-1 and TRBJ1-2, is SAVISQKPSRDICQRGTSLTIQCQVDSQVTMMFWYRQQPGQSLTLIATANQGSEATYESGFVIDKFPISRPNLTFSTLTVSNMSPEDSSIYLCSVEGPPGYTFGSGTRLTVV.

This clonotype has just a few counts. The rearrangement joins TRBV20-1 to TRBJ1-3; the D gene is possibly TRBD1 (6 bases). This CDR3 spans 15 amino acids. Germline V gene data show CDR1 as DFQATT and CDR2 as SNEGSKA (reference sequence). Trimming stripped 4 bases from V and 0 bases from J, with 13 bases between. CDR3 in amino acids: CSATRTEHSGNTIYF. CDR3 in DNA: TGCAGTGCTACCCGGACAGAGCACTCTGGAAACACCATATATTTT.

CDR3 in DNA: TGCGCCAGCAGCGGGGGACAGGGGGTCTACGAGCAGTACTTC. Its protein product is CASSGGQGVYEQYF. This chain links TRBV5-1 with TRBJ2-5, with 11 bases fitting TRBD1. The end of the DNA aligns better with TRBJ2-7, so the J call may be wrong. Per germline, CDR1 SGHRS and CDR2 YFSETQ. The CDR3 length is 14 residues.

In its sample, this clonotype was seen many times. The V and J genes are TRBV28 and TRBJ2-7; tentatively, D is TRBD1 (6 bases). The CDR3 runs 15 residues. Germline V gives CDR1 MDHEN, CDR2 SYDVKM. V lost 0 bases and J 5 bases, leaving 14 bases between the germline ends. Here the CDR3 reads CASSLWGARLDEQYF. The CDR3 coding sequence is TGTGCCAGCAGTTTATGGGGGGCGCGTCTCGACGAGCAGTACTTC.

There are a few counts of this clonotype. The V call is TRBV27, the J call TRBJ1-2; possible D gene TRBD1, 6 bases. V was clipped by 2 bases and J by 0 bases, with 22 bases between them. CDR1 and CDR2 (germline): MNHEY, SMNVEV (reference sequence). The CDR3 is made up of 19 amino acids. Here the CDR3 reads CASSLRMRTDTVANYGYTF. CDR3 nucleotides: TGTGCCAGCAGTTTAAGGATGCGGACAGACACCGTAGCTAACTATGGCTACACCTTC.